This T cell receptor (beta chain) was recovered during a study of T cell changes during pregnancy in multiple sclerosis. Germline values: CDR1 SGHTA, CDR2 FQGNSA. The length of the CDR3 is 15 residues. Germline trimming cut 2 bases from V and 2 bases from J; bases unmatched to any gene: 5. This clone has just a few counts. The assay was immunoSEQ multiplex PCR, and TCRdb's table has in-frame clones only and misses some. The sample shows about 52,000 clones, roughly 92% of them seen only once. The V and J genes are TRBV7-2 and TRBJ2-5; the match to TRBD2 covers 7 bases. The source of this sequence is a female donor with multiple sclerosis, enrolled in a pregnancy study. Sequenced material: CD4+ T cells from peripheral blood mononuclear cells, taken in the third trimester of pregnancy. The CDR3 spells CASSLTWGGQETQYF. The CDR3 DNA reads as TGTGCCAGCAGCTTAACCTGGGGGGGTCAAGAGACCCAGTACTTC.